The 22 T cell receptor beta chains below come from one sample, sequenced in a study of T cell responses to AZD1222 COVID-19 vaccine. Only in-frame clones appear in the TCRdb table, and some are missing; sequencing was by immunoSEQ multiplex PCR. Of about 150,000 clones in the sample, about 93% are singletons; the top ten hold under 2%. The material sequenced was peripheral blood, taken on day 0 of AZD1222 vaccination. These receptor sequences come from an adult in good health.

This clone was seen just once. The chain carries TRBV12-2 and TRBJ2-2. TRBV12-2 is noted as a pseudogene. CDR3 length equals 15 residues. CDR3 region: CASRLASDKTGELFF. Written as DNA, the CDR3 is TGTGCAAGTCGCTTAGCGTCGGATAAGACCGGGGAGCTGTTTTTT.

The rearrangement uses TRBV6-5 and TRBJ2-7; perhaps TRBD1 as D (6 bases). V lost 6 bases and J lost 0, with 9 bases in between. Germline V gives CDR1 MNHEY, CDR2 SVGAGI. The CDR3 consists of 13 residues. Here the CDR3 reads CASRGARSYEQYF. Here the CDR3 DNA reads TGTGCCAGCAGGGGGGCACGCTCCTACGAGCAGTACTTC.

This clone was picked up one time. The chain has TRBV4-1 and TRBJ1-2; D is perhaps TRBD1 (5 bases). The germline gives CDR1 MGHRA, CDR2 YSYEKL. The ends were cut back, 0 bases at V and 0 bases at J, with 14 bases in the middle. The CDR3 totals 17 residues. The CDR3 loop reads CASSQDFPGQTNYGYTF. CDR3 sequence (DNA): TGCGCCAGCAGCCAAGATTTCCCGGGGCAGACTAACTATGGCTACACCTTC.

In this sample, this clone turned up once. V is TRBV6-5 and J is TRBJ1-3; no clear D. The CDR3 covers 14 residues. V lost 6 bases and J lost 6, with 15 bases in between. CDR1 and CDR2 from the germline V gene are MNHEY and SVGAGI. CDR3 nucleotides: TGTGCCAGCAGGGGAGGAGTAGCTGTAAACACCATATATTTT. Protein sequence: CASRGGVAVNTIYF.

The rearrangement links TRBV7-9 to TRBJ1-1; D possibly corresponds to TRBD1 (6 bases). The germline CDR1 and CDR2 sequences are SEHNR and FQNEAQ (reference sequence). V was shortened by 3 bases and J by 3 bases, with 14 bases between the two germline ends. This CDR3 comprises 15 residues. The chain's CDR3 is CASSLGGAGDTEAFF. The CDR3 nucleotides read TGTGCCAGCAGCTTGGGGGGGGCTGGTGACACTGAAGCTTTCTTT.

The rearrangement joins TRBV6-5 to TRBJ2-3; D gene unclear. V lost 6 bases and J lost 3, with 10 bases in between. The CDR3 is made up of 13 amino acids. Germline V gives CDR1 MNHEY, CDR2 SVGAGI. The CDR3 nucleotides are TGTGCCAGCAGCAGCGCCGGGACAGATACGCAGTATTTT. Its protein product is CASSSAGTDTQYF.

The J gene is TRBJ2-7, the V gene TRBV2; D is unclear. V was clipped by 0 bases and J by 0 bases, with 6 bases between them. The CDR3 has 14 amino acids. The germline V gene has CDR1 SNHLY and CDR2 FYNNEI. CDR3 in amino acids: CASSEAADSYEQYF. The CDR3 region has the DNA TGTGCCAGCAGTGAAGCGGCGGACTCCTACGAGCAGTACTTC. Full variable domain (rest looked up from reference TRBV2 and TRBJ2-7): EPEVTQTPSHQVTQMGQEVILRCVPISNHLYFYWYRQILGQKVEFLVSFYNNEISEKSEIFDDQFSVERPDGSNFTLKIRSTKLEDSAMYFCASSEAADSYEQYFGPGTRLTVT.

V gene TRBV7-9 combines with J gene TRBJ2-7; D unresolved. V lost 2 bases and J 4 bases, leaving 6 bases between the germline ends. The CDR3 is made up of 12 amino acids. Germline V CDR1 and CDR2: SEHNR, FQNEAQ (reference sequence). DNA of the CDR3: TGTGCCAGCAGCTTAACTGGGTACGAGCAGTACTTC. Its protein product is CASSLTGYEQYF.

CDR3 amino acids: CASSEPQGAYDYGYTF. In DNA form, the CDR3 reads TGTGCCAGCAGCGAACCACAGGGGGCGTATGACTATGGCTACACCTTC. The chain combines TRBV7-8 with TRBJ1-2, with 9 bases identical to TRBD1. Trimming at V came to 5 bases and at J to 3 bases, leaving 10 bases not matched to a gene. Per the germline V gene, CDR1 is SGHVS and CDR2 is FQNEAQ. The CDR3 covers 16 residues.

The chain employs TRBV5-6 and TRBJ2-7, with D possibly being TRBD2 (7 bases). The CDR3 totals 14 residues. The germline V and J ends were trimmed by 2 bases and 5 bases, with 14 bases remaining between them. Per germline, CDR1 SGHDT and CDR2 YYEEEE. DNA for the CDR3: TGTGCCAGCAGCTTACGGGGGGCTCGGAACGAGCAGTACTTC. This encodes CASSLRGARNEQYF.

This chain links TRBV6-2 or TRBV6-3 with TRBJ2-7; 8 nucleotides align to TRBD2. Germline V gives CDR1 MNHEY, CDR2 SVGEGT. This CDR3 contains 15 residues. Losses at the gene ends were 5 bases for V and 4 bases for J; bases not matched to a gene: 10. Here the CDR3 reads CASSPREGSQYEQYF. The CDR3 DNA reads as TGTGCCAGCAGTCCCCGGGAGGGCTCCCAGTACGAGCAGTACTTC.

The chain links TRBV2 to TRBJ1-4; 9 nucleotides agree with TRBD1. V lost 4 bases and J lost 4; bases outside the gene matches: 4. CDR3 length: 15 residues. The germline V gene has CDR1 SNHLY and CDR2 FYNNEI. CDR3 DNA sequence: TGTGCCAGCAGTGCCCGGACAGGGGTTAATGAAAAACTGTTTTTT. Protein sequence: CASSARTGVNEKLFF. Variable domain in full (rest from reference TRBV2 and TRBJ1-4): EPEVTQTPSHQVTQMGQEVILRCVPISNHLYFYWYRQILGQKVEFLVSFYNNEISEKSEIFDDQFSVERPDGSNFTLKIRSTKLEDSAMYFCASSARTGVNEKLFFGSGTQLSVL.

The chain has TRBV10-2 and TRBJ1-1; D perhaps matches TRBD1 (6 bases). The V gene lost 4 bases and the J gene lost 5 bases, with 14 bases spanning the gap. The CDR3 consists of 14 residues. Germline CDR1 WSHSY, CDR2 SAAADI. The CDR3 reads CASSGRGGGTEAFF. As DNA, the CDR3 is TGCGCCAGCAGTGGGCGGGGAGGGGGAACTGAAGCTTTCTTT.

The chain uses TRBV6-5 and TRBJ1-6; D possibly corresponds to TRBD1 (6 bases). V lost 6 bases to trimming and J lost 7 bases, with 7 bases between them. Germline V CDR1 and CDR2: MNHEY, SVGAGI. The CDR3 sequence is 12 residues long. Written as DNA, the CDR3 is TGTGCCAGCAGCAGGGGAAATTCACCCCTCCACTTT. Protein product: CASSRGNSPLHF.

The chain links TRBV2 to TRBJ1-1, with D maybe TRBD1 (5 bases). The CDR3 loop spans 15 amino acids. Trimming pared 6 bases from V and 5 bases from J, leaving 19 bases between. In germline, CDR1 is SNHLY, CDR2 FYNNEI. CDR3 coding DNA: TGTGCCAGCAGCCTCTCCGCGGGGGGTGGTACTGAAGCTTTCTTT. Translating gives CASSLSAGGGTEAFF.

The rearrangement uses TRBV11-1 and TRBJ2-1, with 11 positions matching TRBD2. Germline CDR1 and CDR2: SGHAT and FQDESV (reference sequence). V shed 7 bases and J 5 bases; nucleotides not matched to a gene: 4. This CDR3 region has 14 residues. The CDR3 DNA reads as TGTGCCAGCAAAAAGACTAGCGGGGACAATGAGCAGTTCTTC. This translates into CASKKTSGDNEQFF.

Comment on this clone: Other DNA sequences of this sample code for an identical CDR3. This sequence joins TRBV5-1 and TRBJ1-6; no clear D gene. CDR1 SGHRS and CDR2 YFSETQ come from the germline V gene. The CDR3 length is 14 residues. The ends were cut back, 0 bases at V and 8 bases at J, with 9 bases in the middle. In DNA form, the CDR3 reads TGCGCCAGCAGCTTGGAGGGTTGGGATTCACCCCTCCACTTT. Its translation: CASSLEGWDSPLHF.

The V gene is TRBV13, the J gene TRBJ2-7; 8 bases are a match to TRBD2. Germline assignment: CDR1 PRHDT and CDR2 FYEKMQ (reference sequence). V trimming: 1 base; J trimming: 6 bases; junction bases outside the gene matches: 8. The CDR3 spans 15 residues. Written as DNA, the CDR3 is TGTGCCAGCAGCTTAGAGGGCGGGAGGTTGGGCGAGCAGTACTTC. Translated: CASSLEGGRLGEQYF. Combining the CDR3 with reference TRBV13 and TRBJ2-7 gives the whole variable domain AAGVIQSPRHLIKEKRETATLKCYPIPRHDTVYWYQQGPGQDPQFLISFYEKMQSDKGSIPDRFSAQQFSDYHSELNMSSLELGDSALYFCASSLEGGRLGEQYFGPGTRLTVT.

The chain combines TRBV6-2 or TRBV6-3 with TRBJ1-2, with no clear D. The germline CDR1 and CDR2 sequences are MNHEY and SVGEGT. V lost 2 bases and J 5 bases, leaving 9 bases between the germline ends. The CDR3 runs 13 residues. CDR3: CASSYITEYGYTF. The CDR3 DNA sequence: TGTGCCAGCAGTTACATTACAGAATATGGCTACACCTTC.

The genes are TRBV30 and TRBJ2-1, with D possibly matching TRBD1 (5 bases). Looked up from germline, CDR1 is GTSNPN and CDR2 is SVGIG (reference sequence). V was clipped by 3 bases and J by 9 bases, with 12 bases between them. This CDR3 has 12 amino acids. The CDR3 region is CAWSTGPGEQFF. For the CDR3, the DNA is TGTGCCTGGAGCACAGGACCGGGTGAGCAGTTCTTC.

The genes are TRBV2 and TRBJ2-7, with unresolved D. Germline V gene sequence: CDR1 SNHLY, CDR2 FYNNEI. This CDR3 is built from 12 residues. Trimming stripped 6 bases from V and 1 base from J, with 7 bases between. The CDR3 loop is CASSLISYEQYF. In nucleotides, the CDR3 is TGTGCCAGCAGCCTGATATCCTACGAGCAGTACTTC.

The rearrangement uses TRBV6-6 and TRBJ2-7, with D possibly being TRBD2 (5 bases). The ends were cut back, 10 bases at V and 2 bases at J, with 15 bases in the middle. Germline values: CDR1 MNHNY, CDR2 SVGAGI (reference sequence). The CDR3 contains 13 residues. The CDR3 DNA reads TGTGCCATTTCGCGGGCATGGGCCTACGAGCAGTACTTC. Amino acid sequence: CAISRAWAYEQYF.